Listed below are T cell receptor beta chains from one sample, sequenced in a study of T cells in Graves' hyperthyroidism and ophthalmopathy. MiXCR was run by TCRdb on the multiplex PCR reads, yielding one entry per CDR3 protein. The sample records around 210,000 distinct CDR3 sequences, about a sixth being singletons. Specimen: blood. These TCRs come from a woman aged 45-65 years with Graves' hyperthyroidism. The CDR3 runs from the conserved cysteine through the conserved F or W. The D gene is left open where the match is weak.

D gene | J gene | V gene | CDR3 protein
- | TRBJ1-1 | TRBV30 | CAWSPGESGNTEAFF
- | TRBJ1-1 | TRBV7-8 | CASSLAETKYWVTEAFF
TRBD2 | TRBJ2-1 | TRBV19 | CASSTPPGAGVAYNEQFF
- | TRBJ1-5 | TRBV19 | CASSITADQPQHF
- | TRBJ2-7 | TRBV5-1 | CASSSARLGFGEQYF
TRBD1 | TRBJ2-3 | TRBV28 | CASSYGTGGTDTQYF
- | TRBJ1-1 | TRBV29-1 | CSVVFVTEAFF
- | TRBJ1-6 | TRBV28 | CASSFTGLRPLHF
- | TRBJ2-7 | TRBV11-2 | CASSRAGQSYEQYF
TRBD2 | TRBJ2-1 | TRBV20-1 | CSATTSGRSPYNEQFF
TRBD2 | TRBJ2-1 | TRBV5-1 | CASSLLPTSGSSNEQFF
- | TRBJ1-5 | TRBV7-9 | CASSLSGGRNQPQHF
- | TRBJ2-5 | TRBV2 | CASSRETQYF
TRBD1 | TRBJ1-5 | TRBV3-1 | CASVTRGRISNQPQHF
TRBD2 | TRBJ2-2 | TRBV7-3 | CASSLGTSGLNTGELFF
- | TRBJ2-7 | TRBV3-1 | CASSPREIHEQYF
- | TRBJ2-1 | TRBV7-9 | CASSPSRGGYNEQFF
- | TRBJ1-2 | TRBV4-1 | CASSGRVVGYTF
- | TRBJ1-5 | TRBV5-6 | CASSGGGQPQHF
TRBD2 | TRBJ2-1 | TRBV7-8 | CASSERTSGSSYNEQFF
TRBD2 | TRBJ2-7 | TRBV6-4 | CAQHGGGSYEQYF
TRBD2 | TRBJ2-5 | TRBV12-5 | CASGRTSGSGTETQYF
- | TRBJ1-1 | TRBV7-3 | CASSSVGGRQAFF
- | TRBJ2-2 | TRBV29-1 | CSVDNGANTGELFF
- | TRBJ2-3 | TRBV7-6 | CASSLDLFTDTQYF
- | TRBJ1-4 | TRBV7-9 | CASSIRQSLNEKLFF
- | TRBJ2-2 | TRBV29-1 | CSVEWGGQGLGSTGELFF
- | TRBJ1-2 | TRBV10-3 | CAISDGMWGETGYTF
TRBD2 | TRBJ2-1 | TRBV27 | CASRAAGGSLDEQFF
- | TRBJ1-1 | TRBV11-2 | CASSLVPERDTEAFF
- | TRBJ2-2 | TRBV7-2 | CASSSVGAGELFF
- | TRBJ1-2 | TRBV19 | CASSIEVGGYTF
TRBD1 | TRBJ1-2 | TRBV2 | CATRGQVGGYAF
- | TRBJ2-1 | TRBV20-1 | CSAREVPEQFF
- | TRBJ2-5 | TRBV6-1 | CASRKQETQYF
- | TRBJ2-5 | TRBV2 | CASSEFGETQYF
- | TRBJ2-7 | TRBV12-3/TRBV12-4 | CASSLTLAYEQYF
- | TRBJ2-6 | TRBV24-1 | CATSDTGMSGANVLTF
- | TRBJ2-5 | TRBV15 | CATRRERAGETQYF
TRBD2 | TRBJ2-5 | TRBV29-1 | CSVASRGVGETQYF
TRBD2 | TRBJ2-3 | TRBV20-1 | CSVREATPSTDTQYF
TRBD1 | TRBJ1-2 | TRBV20-1 | CSARDELRGRRDGYTF
TRBD1 | TRBJ1-2 | TRBV6-1 | CASSSGTAGPYTF
TRBD2 | TRBJ2-3 | TRBV12-3/TRBV12-4 | CASSRLKLADTDTQYF
- | TRBJ2-5 | TRBV5-4 | CASSLGGGAGETQYF
TRBD1 | TRBJ2-5 | TRBV19 | CASSTSGGREETQYF
TRBD1 | TRBJ1-2 | TRBV19 | CASSELTGGWGYTF
- | TRBJ2-1 | TRBV5-5 | CASSLTLGGREQFF
- | TRBJ2-2 | TRBV27 | CASSLPGTKLVFGELFF
- | TRBJ2-7 | TRBV12-3/TRBV12-4 | CASSSSTHPGDEQYF
- | TRBJ2-7 | TRBV19 | CASSADSSYEQYF
TRBD2 | TRBJ2-7 | TRBV6-2/TRBV6-3 | CASRRRTSGYEQYF
TRBD1 | TRBJ2-7 | TRBV9 | CASSALGTALYEQYF
TRBD2 | TRBJ2-5 | TRBV9 | CASSAYWTSTETQYF
- | TRBJ2-5 | TRBV20-1 | CSARDQGETQYF